A single sample is the source of the 23 T cell receptor beta chains below, sequenced in a study of post-analysis software for immune sequencing data. General study findings and limits: The study found TRBV5-6, TRBV5-1 and TRBV20-1 among five or six TRBV segments more frequent in patients than controls.

These TCRs' antigens remain unknown. The authors incorporated unique molecular identifiers into the TCR beta cDNA libraries. TCRdb processed the PCR reads anew with MiXCR; each CDR3 protein has one entry. The sample includes some 800,000 distinct CDR3 sequences, 46% seen only once; the top ten take approximately 4.4%. The sequencing sample was made of blood. The origin of the receptors is a girl aged 10 to 17 with multiple sclerosis.

The genes are TRBV7-8 and TRBJ2-3, with TRBD1 identical over 7 bases. The germline V gene has CDR1 SGHVS and CDR2 FQNEAQ. CDR3 length equals 15 residues. The ends lost 4 bases at V and 2 bases at J; junction bases unmatched: 6. CDR3 in amino acids: CASSSGQRPTDTQYF. The CDR3 region has the DNA TGTGCCAGCAGCTCGGGACAGCGGCCCACAGATACGCAGTATTTT. The full variable domain, rest sourced from reference TRBV7-8 and TRBJ2-3, is GAGVSQSPRYKVAKRGQDVALRCDPISGHVSLFWYQQALGQGPEFLTYFQNEAQLDKSGLPSDRFFAERPEGSVSTLKIQRTQQEDSAVYLCASSSGQRPTDTQYFGPGTRLTVL.

In this sample, this clonotype turned up a few times. This chain connects TRBV12-3 or TRBV12-4 to TRBJ2-1; tentatively, D is TRBD1 or TRBD2 (5 bases each). The V end lost 4 bases, the J end lost 7 bases, and 14 bases lay between the germline ends. This CDR3 contains 14 residues. The CDR3 sequence is CASSSEGPRNEQFF. CDR3 nucleotide sequence: TGTGCCAGCAGTTCTGAGGGGCCAAGGAATGAGCAGTTCTTC.

The CDR3 DNA reads TGTGCCAGCAGCTACCGGACTAGCGGGAGACCTGAGCAGTTCTTC. This codes for CASSYRTSGRPEQFF. The rearrangement joins TRBV7-2 to TRBJ2-1; 13 bases align to TRBD2. The CDR3 is 15 residues long. J gave up 9 bases and V 4 bases, and 6 bases lay outside the gene matches. Germline CDR1 reads SGHTA; CDR2 reads FQGNSA.

This clonotype occurred a few times. The rearrangement joins TRBV20-1 to TRBJ2-1, with TRBD1 identical over 9 bases. The germline V gene has CDR1 DFQATT and CDR2 SNEGSKA (reference sequence). J gave up 5 bases and V 6 bases, and 8 bases lay outside the gene matches. The CDR3 length is 14 residues. The CDR3 bases are TGCAGTGCAAAAACAGGGGGCGGCCACAATGAGCAGTTCTTC. This sequence encodes CSAKTGGGHNEQFF.

V usage is TRBV28 and J usage is TRBJ1-2, with 11 bases lining up with TRBD1. V trimming: 2 bases; J trimming: 4 bases; junction bases outside the gene matches: 15. Looked up from germline, CDR1 is MDHEN and CDR2 is SYDVKM. The CDR3 length is 19 residues. The CDR3: CASSLRPWTGGVFVYGYTF. DNA of the CDR3: TGTGCCAGCAGTTTACGACCCTGGACAGGGGGCGTCTTTGTCTATGGCTACACCTTC.

The CDR3 loop is CASSYTSRRGVNTEAFF. CDR3 in DNA: TGTGCCAGCAGTTATACGAGTCGTCGGGGGGTGAACACTGAAGCTTTCTTT. The chain links TRBV6-5 to TRBJ1-1, with TRBD1 as a possible D gene (5 bases). The CDR3 sequence is 17 residues long. Germline V gene sequence: CDR1 MNHEY, CDR2 SVGAGI. V shed 3 bases and J shed 0 bases, with 17 bases lying between them.

V is TRBV20-1 and J is TRBJ2-1; TRBD2 matches at 10 bases. Looked up from germline, CDR1 is DFQATT and CDR2 is SNEGSKA (reference sequence). The ends lost 6 bases at V and 8 bases at J; junction bases unmatched: 13. The CDR3 spans 15 residues. This CDR3 reads CSASSGRAGWYEQFF. CDR3 nucleotides: TGCAGTGCGTCCAGCGGGAGGGCCGGATGGTATGAGCAGTTCTTC.

This clonotype has a handful of counts. The rearrangement joins TRBV7-9 to TRBJ1-4, with TRBD1 as a possible D gene (5 bases). Trimming removed 2 bases at V and 8 bases at J, with 15 bases between. The CDR3 is 15 amino acids. Germline CDR1 SEHNR, CDR2 FQNEAQ (reference sequence). The CDR3 spells CASSLSGHEGEKLFF. The CDR3 region has the DNA TGTGCCAGCAGCTTATCGGGGCACGAAGGGGAAAAACTGTTTTTT.

The chain employs TRBV2 and TRBJ2-5; 8 bases match TRBD2. J lost 2 bases, V lost 6 bases, and 20 bases had no gene match. Germline V gives CDR1 SNHLY, CDR2 FYNNEI. This CDR3 is 19 amino acids long. The CDR3 DNA follows: TGTGCCAGCAGAGGACCTGCGGGAGGCGCAGGACGTGGGCAAGAGACCCAGTACTTC. It specifies CASRGPAGGAGRGQETQYF.

The rearrangement links TRBV7-9 to TRBJ2-1, with D tentatively TRBD1 or TRBD2 (6 bases each). The CDR3 loop spans 18 amino acids. Trimming took off 7 bases at V and 5 bases at J, with 27 bases between the two ends. From germline, CDR1 is SEHNR and CDR2 FQNEAQ (reference sequence). The CDR3 protein is CASNQGTVFQEGNNEQFF. DNA of the CDR3: TGTGCCAGCAACCAGGGGACTGTTTTCCAGGAAGGTAACAATGAGCAGTTCTTC. The full variable domain, rest sourced from reference TRBV7-9 and TRBJ2-1, is DTGVSQNPRHKITKRGQNVTFRCDPISEHNRLYWYRQTLGQGPEFLTYFQNEAQLEKSRLLSDRFSAERPKGSFSTLEIQRTEQGDSAMYLCASNQGTVFQEGNNEQFFGPGTRLTVL.

The chain uses TRBV6-5 and TRBJ2-4; TRBD2 matches at 7 bases. The closer fit of TRBJ2-7 to the DNA end suggests the J call may be wrong. Germline-derived CDR1 and CDR2 are MNHEY and SVGAGI. This CDR3 has 13 residues. Here the CDR3 reads CASSYRPGGEQYF. The CDR3 region has the DNA TGTGCCAGCAGTTACCGACCGGGGGGCGAGCAGTACTTC.

J is TRBJ1-1 and V is TRBV29-1, with unresolved D. The germline V gene encodes CDR1 SQVTM and CDR2 ANQGSEA. V lost 2 bases and J 6 bases, leaving 7 bases between the germline ends. This CDR3 spans 11 amino acids. In DNA, the CDR3 is TGCAGCGTTGAAAGAGGCCCTGAAGCTTTCTTT. It encodes CSVERGPEAFF.

V usage is TRBV24-1 and J usage is TRBJ1-2; D gene ambiguous. From germline, CDR1 is KGHDR and CDR2 SFDVKD. V lost 7 bases and J 8 bases, leaving 13 bases between the germline ends. CDR3 length: 12 residues. In DNA, the CDR3 is TGTGCCACCAGCGGAGAGGGAGGCGGCTACACCTTC. Protein sequence: CATSGEGGGYTF.

The chain employs TRBV20-1 and TRBJ2-1, with TRBD2 identical over 9 bases. The assigned J gene may be wrong: the sequence end matches TRBJ2-7 better. The length of the CDR3 is 16 residues. The germline gives CDR1 DFQATT, CDR2 SNEGSKA (reference sequence). CDR3 sequence: CSARDPAAGGYNEQYF. The CDR3 bases are TGCAGTGCTAGAGATCCGGCAGCGGGGGGATACAATGAGCAGTACTTC.

The rearrangement joins TRBV28 to TRBJ1-6, with TRBD1 matching 9 bases. Germline loops: CDR1 MDHEN, CDR2 SYDVKM. The V gene end was trimmed by 5 bases and the J gene end by 5 bases; junction bases not matched to a gene: 7. The CDR3 totals 16 residues. CDR3 nucleotides: TGTGCCAGCAGTAGGGGACAGGGCTTAAATAATTCACCCCTCCACTTT. This sequence encodes CASSRGQGLNNSPLHF.

This chain joins TRBV20-1 and TRBJ1-1, with a tentative D call TRBD1 (5 bases). The CDR3 is 15 residues long. V was trimmed by 3 bases and J by 0 bases, leaving 14 bases between them. Germline values: CDR1 DFQATT, CDR2 SNEGSKA (reference sequence). The CDR3 sequence: CSARSGWGMNTEAFF. The CDR3 DNA reads TGCAGTGCTAGGTCGGGGTGGGGGATGAACACTGAAGCTTTCTTT.

In DNA, the CDR3 is TGTGCCATCAGTGACATAGTGGAGGTTGGAGAGACCCAGTACTTC. Protein: CAISDIVEVGETQYF. V is TRBV10-3 and J is TRBJ2-5; a weak D match, TRBD2 (5 bases). Germline values: CDR1 ENHRY, CDR2 SYGVKD. V was trimmed by 3 bases and J by 4 bases, leaving 15 bases between them. The CDR3 consists of 15 residues.

The genes are TRBV27 and TRBJ2-3; 11 bases align to TRBD2. The CDR3 has 15 residues. V dropped 6 bases and J dropped 9; count of bases not matched to a gene: 11. The V gene's germline CDR1 is MNHEY and CDR2 SMNVEV (reference sequence). DNA of the CDR3: TGTGCCAGCAGCCCTACTAGCGGGAGTGTGGTCACGCAGTATTTT. As protein: CASSPTSGSVVTQYF.

The CDR3 DNA follows: TGCAGTGCTAGAGCGGTCAACTCCTACGAGCAGTACTTC. It specifies CSARAVNSYEQYF. The chain is built from TRBV20-1 and TRBJ2-7; no clear D. Per the germline V gene, CDR1 is DFQATT and CDR2 is SNEGSKA (reference sequence). The CDR3 runs 13 residues. V was trimmed by 1 base and J by 0 bases, leaving 7 bases between them.

A few counts support this clonotype. The genes are TRBV7-2 and TRBJ2-6, with D perhaps matching TRBD1 or TRBD2 (5 bases each). This CDR3 has 17 residues. Germline V gene data show CDR1 as SGHTA and CDR2 as FQGNSA. Trimming stripped 0 bases from V and 0 bases from J, with 9 bases between. The CDR3, as DNA: TGTGCCAGCAGCTTAGCGTCAGGGAGCTCTGGGGCCAACGTCCTGACTTTC. Translated: CASSLASGSSGANVLTF.

Notes on this clonotype: A much larger clone differs by one base, so this may be a read error. This chain uses TRBV20-1 with TRBJ2-3, with TRBD2 identical over 7 bases. This CDR3 has 14 residues. CDR1 and CDR2 (germline): DFQATT, SNEGSKA (reference sequence). CDR3: CSTSARTNTDTQYF. The CDR3 nucleotides read TGCAGTACTAGCGCCCGGACCAACACAGATACGCAGTATTTT.

The V and J genes are TRBV12-3 or TRBV12-4 and TRBJ2-4, with D hard to call. This CDR3 contains 13 residues. V was clipped by 5 bases and J by 9 bases, with 14 bases between them. The CDR3 region has the DNA TGTGCCAGCAGTCGCCAAGCCAATTCCATTCAGTACTTC. It translates to CASSRQANSIQYF.

This clonotype occurred a few times. The chain carries TRBV7-2 and TRBJ2-1; tentative D call: TRBD2 (6 bases). CDR1 and CDR2 from the germline V gene are SGHTA and FQGNSA. V lost 3 bases and J 9 bases, leaving 15 bases between the germline ends. The CDR3 runs 14 residues. The CDR3 coding sequence is TGTGCCAGCAGCTTGAGTCCGTACGGGGGTGAGCAGTTCTTC. It is translated as CASSLSPYGGEQFF.